The source of this T cell receptor beta chain is a study of OX40 agonist ivuxolimab in advanced cancers. The wider study: Eligibility rules accepted prior anti-PD-1, anti-PD-L1 or anti-CTLA-4 therapy, and around 40% had some. General study results and limits: Clones of CD4+ and CD8+ blood T cells grew by week 6 at doses of 0.1 to 3.0 mg/kg. Among the least clonally expanded were partial responders at 0.1-3.0 mg/kg. Low normalized T-cell clonal expansion was additionally recorded for some nonresponders.

On this clone: The antigen remains undetermined.

Trimming left V 2 bases short and J 7 bases short, with 9 bases between. Germline CDR1 SGHTA, CDR2 FQGTGA. The length of the CDR3 is 14 residues. Assay: immunoSEQ multiplex PCR; the TCRdb copy retains only in-frame clones and omits some. Of some 98,000 clones listed, 85% to 95% are singletons. This sequence joins TRBV7-3 and TRBJ1-6, with D possibly matching TRBD1 (6 bases). The clonotype comes from an adult with an advanced solid tumor such as melanoma, head and neck, liver or kidney cancer. The sample here was CD4+ or CD8+ T cells sorted from blood, taken in a trial of the OX40 agonist ivuxolimab. Here the CDR3 DNA reads TGTGCCAGCAGCTTAGGACAGCAAAATTCACCCCTCCACTTT. Translated: CASSLGQQNSPLHF.